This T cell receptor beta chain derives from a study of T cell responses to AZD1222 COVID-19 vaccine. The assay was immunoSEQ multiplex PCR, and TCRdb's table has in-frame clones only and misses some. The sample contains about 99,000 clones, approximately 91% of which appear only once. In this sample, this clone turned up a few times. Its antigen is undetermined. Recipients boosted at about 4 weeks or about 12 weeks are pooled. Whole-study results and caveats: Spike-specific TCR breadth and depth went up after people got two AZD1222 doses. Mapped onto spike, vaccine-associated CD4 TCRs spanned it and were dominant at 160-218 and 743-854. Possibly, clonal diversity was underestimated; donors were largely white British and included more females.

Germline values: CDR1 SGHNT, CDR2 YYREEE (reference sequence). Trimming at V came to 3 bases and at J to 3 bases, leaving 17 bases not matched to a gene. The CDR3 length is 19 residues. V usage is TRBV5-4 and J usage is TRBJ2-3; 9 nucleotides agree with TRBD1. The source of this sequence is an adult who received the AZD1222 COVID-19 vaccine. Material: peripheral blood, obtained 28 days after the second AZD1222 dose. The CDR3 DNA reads TGTGCCAGCAGCTCCCGGGGACAGGGAGAAGGTTATCTAACAGATACGCAGTATTTT. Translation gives CASSSRGQGEGYLTDTQYF.